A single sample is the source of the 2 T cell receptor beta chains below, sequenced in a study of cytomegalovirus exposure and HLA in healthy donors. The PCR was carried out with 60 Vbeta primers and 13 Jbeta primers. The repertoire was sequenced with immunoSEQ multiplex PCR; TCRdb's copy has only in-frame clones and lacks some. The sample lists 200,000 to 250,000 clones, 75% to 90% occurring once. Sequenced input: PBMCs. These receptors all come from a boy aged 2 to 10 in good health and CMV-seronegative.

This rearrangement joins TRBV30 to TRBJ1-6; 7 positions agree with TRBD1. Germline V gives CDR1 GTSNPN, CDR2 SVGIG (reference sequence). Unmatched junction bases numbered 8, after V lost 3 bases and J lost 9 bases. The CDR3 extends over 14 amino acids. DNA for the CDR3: TGTGCCTGGAGAGAGACAGGGATCTCTTCACCCCTCCACTTT. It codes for CAWRETGISSPLHF.

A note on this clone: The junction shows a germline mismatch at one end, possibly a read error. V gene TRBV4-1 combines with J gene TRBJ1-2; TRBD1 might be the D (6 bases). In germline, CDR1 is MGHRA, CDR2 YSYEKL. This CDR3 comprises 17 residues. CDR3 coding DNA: TGCGCCAGCGGCCAACAAGTGGCGGGGGCGGCTAACTATGGCTACACCTTC. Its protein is CASGQQVAGAANYGYTF.